This note documents a single T cell receptor beta chain sequence. Clones were read by immunoSEQ multiplex PCR, and TCRdb kept only the in-frame ones, dropping some. In the table there are 40,000 to 50,000 clones, 91% of which are singletons. The sample belongs to a study of T cell changes during pregnancy in multiple sclerosis. CDR3 length: 12 amino acids. The V end lost 10 bases, the J end lost 4 bases, and 13 bases lay between the germline ends. CDR1 is MDHEN, CDR2 SYDVKM, per germline. The TCR comes from a female donor in good health, enrolled as a control in a pregnancy study. The chain joins TRBV28 to TRBJ1-2; D is perhaps TRBD1 (6 bases). The material was CD4+ T cells from peripheral blood mononuclear cells, obtained after pregnancy. In nucleotides, the CDR3 is TGTGCCACCCCGGGACAACCCTATGGCTACACCTTC. It specifies CATPGQPYGYTF.